The TCR beta chain under discussion was sequenced for a study of T cells expressing NK-cell markers (dated by TCRdb to about 2020). Regarding the study in general: Eight or nine donors provided sorted CD3+CD56+NKG2C+, CD3+CD56+NKG2C- and CD3+CD56-NKG2C+ T-cell subsets, whose TCR beta-chain repertoires were profiled. The eight sequenced donors were randomly selected healthy volunteers, three men and five women. The libraries were sequenced on Illumina HiSeq 2000/2500, MiSeq or NextSeq, producing 2 x 150 bp reads. Among the eight sequenced donors, only one was HCMV-seronegative, while the other seven were HCMV-seropositive. Results the study describes overall, beyond this receptor: Those dominant clonotypes were again the most abundant among CD3+CD56-NKG2C+ cells in four donors, at about 25-60.1%. In roughly 6 donors, the dominant CD3+CD56+NKG2C+ clonotypes were among the top 10 CD8+ clonotypes and accounted for about 1.0-7.5% of CD8+ T cells. Whether the expanded NKG2C-expressing T cell clones were specific for HCMV antigens remained unclear.

In the germline V gene, CDR1 corresponds to LGHNA and CDR2 to YNFKEQ. Reading from cysteine to phenylalanine, the CDR3 counts 15 amino acids. The entry carries no DNA sequence. To determine HCMV serostatus, a commercial ELISA kit was used to detect HCMV-specific IgG in serum. Peripheral blood mononuclear cells were isolated from blood by Ficoll density gradient centrifugation. The sequencer was an Illumina HiSeq 2000. TCR beta cDNA libraries were made by 5'RACE template switching that added a universal primer site and unique molecular identifiers. Priming for cDNA synthesis came from the TCR beta constant segment, and two successive PCR amplification steps followed. The original pipeline was this. MIGEC was used to demultiplex reads and group reads by UMI, and MiTCR was used to assemble and quantify clonotypes. To exclude erroneous sequences, only TCR cDNA sequences supported by at least two reads were retained. Downstream repertoire analysis used the tcR package, and clonotypes were matched across fractions by CDR3 nucleotide sequence plus V segment. Antigen specificity was annotated against VDJdb with VDJmatch, allowing one amino acid substitution in CDR3. After TCRdb reprocessed the reads, each CDR3 protein sequence was kept as one row, without DNA. These V and J calls derive from TCRdb rather than the authors' analysis. The sample's clone listing holds about 20,000 distinct CDR3 sequences. The ten largest clones add up to roughly 58% of the sample.

Details on this clonotype: Its antigen target is currently unknown.

The chain was built from TRBV4-2 and TRBJ2-1; TCRdb lists TRBD1, though no DNA is available to test this call. The TCR originated in a man aged 18 to 69 in good health. Sequencing input: blood T cells: a sorted CD56 or NKG2C T cell subset, CD4+ or CD8+ T cells, or bulk PBMC T cells (not recorded which). The CDR3: CASSPRDRDLNEQFF.